These 6 T cell receptor beta chains came from one sample sequenced in a study of blood T cell repertoires in COVID-19. Generated by immunoSEQ multiplex PCR, the TCRdb table keeps only in-frame clones and is missing some. The sample includes more than 250,000 clones, 87% of them seen just once. The sample taken for sequencing was PBMCs or T cells enriched from blood (not recorded which). The receptors come from a woman in her forties who had recovered from COVID-19.

This chain links TRBV19 with TRBJ2-7; perhaps TRBD1 as D (6 bases). CDR1 is LNHDA and CDR2 is SQIVND in the germline V gene (reference sequence). Between the trimmed V and J ends, which lost 1 base and 2 bases, there was a span of 12 bases. The length of the CDR3 is 15 residues. The CDR3 region has the DNA TGTGCCAGTAGTATAGCCGGGACAACCACCTACGAGCAGTACTTC. Translated: CASSIAGTTTYEQYF.

The chain carries TRBV5-4 and TRBJ1-2; possibly TRBD1 for D (6 bases). The CDR3 spans 15 residues. V was shortened by 4 bases and J by 2 bases, with 15 bases between the two germline ends. Germline V gene sequence: CDR1 SGHNT, CDR2 YYREEE (reference sequence). As DNA, the CDR3 is TGTGCCAGCAGCCCGACCCTAACAGGGAACTATGGCTACACCTTC. Translation: CASSPTLTGNYGYTF.

The J gene is TRBJ2-7, the V gene TRBV5-1, with D tentatively TRBD1 (5 bases). CDR1 SGHRS and CDR2 YFSETQ come from the germline V gene. CDR3 size: 16 residues. V dropped 3 bases and J dropped 9 bases, with 25 bases sitting between them. The CDR3: CASSSKTGGVMVTQYF. The CDR3, as DNA: TGCGCCAGCAGCTCGAAAACAGGCGGCGTTATGGTAACGCAGTACTTC.

This chain connects TRBV28 to TRBJ2-5, with D possibly matching TRBD2 (5 bases). The length of the CDR3 is 13 residues. In germline, CDR1 is MDHEN, CDR2 SYDVKM. Deletions cut 2 bases from V and 5 bases from J, with 9 bases between. CDR3 nucleotide sequence: TGTGCCAGCAGTTTAAGTAGCGCCGAGACCCAGTACTTC. The encoded protein is CASSLSSAETQYF.

V is TRBV9 and J is TRBJ2-5; 8 bases align to TRBD2. Per the germline V gene, CDR1 is SGDLS and CDR2 is YYNGEE. V lost 0 bases to trimming and J lost 5 bases; unmatched junction nucleotides: 6. The CDR3 has 15 amino acids. Here the CDR3 reads CASSVAAGGGETQYF. CDR3 sequence (DNA): TGTGCCAGCAGCGTAGCGGCGGGAGGAGGGGAGACCCAGTACTTC.

The chain's CDR3 is CASSGGLAGTYEQYF. CDR3 nucleotide sequence: TGTGCCAGCAGCGGCGGACTAGCGGGAACCTACGAGCAGTACTTC. The chain links TRBV9 to TRBJ2-7; 12 bases are a match to TRBD2. The CDR3 loop spans 15 amino acids. In germline, CDR1 is SGDLS, CDR2 YYNGEE. Losses at the gene ends were 3 bases for V and 2 bases for J; bases not matched to a gene: 3.